The 17 T cell receptor beta chains given below trace back to one sample, sequenced in a study of T cell responses to AZD1222 COVID-19 vaccine. The method was immunoSEQ multiplex PCR; TCRdb's version includes in-frame clones alone and lacks a portion of them. This sample has tens of thousands of clones, with 90% to 95% found just once. The sample was peripheral blood, taken on day 0 of AZD1222 vaccination. Receptors were obtained from an adult in good health.

The genes are TRBV27 and TRBJ1-5; no firm D call. The CDR3 runs to 14 residues. In germline, CDR1 is MNHEY, CDR2 SMNVEV (reference sequence). V gave up 1 base and J gave up 2 bases, with 6 bases separating them. The CDR3 protein is CASSLWQGNQPQHF. The CDR3 DNA follows: TGTGCCAGCAGTTTATGGCAGGGCAATCAGCCCCAGCATTTT.

The chain couples TRBV3-1 (or the pseudogene TRBV3-2) to TRBJ2-5; D uncertain. In germline, CDR1 is LGHDT, CDR2 YNNKEL (reference sequence). Trimming removed 5 bases from V and 5 bases from J, with 18 bases in between. This CDR3 comprises 15 residues. This CDR3 is CASSRCSPFSETQYF. CDR3 DNA sequence: TGTGCCAGCAGCAGGTGCAGTCCTTTCTCTGAGACCCAGTACTTC.

This clone was picked up one time. The V gene is TRBV5-4, the J gene TRBJ1-6; no clear D. Germline CDR1 and CDR2: SGHNT and YYREEE (reference sequence). The CDR3 is 13 amino acids. Trimming left V 0 bases short and J 10 bases short, with 8 bases between. Here the CDR3 reads CASSLEGGSPLHF. The CDR3 region has the DNA TGTGCCAGCAGCTTGGAGGGCGGATCACCCCTCCACTTT.

The chain joins TRBV5-6 to TRBJ2-3, with D maybe TRBD2 (5 bases). The CDR3 has 15 amino acids. Germline V lookup: CDR1 SGHDT, CDR2 YYEEEE. V lost 2 bases and J lost 3, with 13 bases in between. The CDR3 DNA is TGTGCCAGCAGCTTCTTAGGGTCGGGGACAGATACGCAGTATTTT. It yields the protein CASSFLGSGTDTQYF.

The rearrangement uses TRBV11-3 and TRBJ2-2; D assignment may be TRBD1 or TRBD2 (5 bases each). CDR1 SGHNT and CDR2 YENEEA come from the germline V gene. Trimming pared 6 bases from V and 1 base from J, leaving 18 bases between. This CDR3 comprises 17 residues. The CDR3 DNA reads as TGTGCCAGCAGGCGAGAAGGGACGGCCCGGAACACCGGGGAGCTGTTTTTT. This gives the protein CASRREGTARNTGELFF.

This clone was observed a single time. The chain couples TRBV28 to TRBJ2-6; tentatively, D is TRBD2 (6 bases). The CDR3 covers 15 residues. V was pared by 5 bases and J by 1 base, with 9 bases between. CDR1 is MDHEN, CDR2 SYDVKM, per germline. The DNA for the CDR3 is TGTGCCAGCAGTCCGGAGGGTTCTGGGGCCAACGTCCTGACTTTC. It is translated as CASSPEGSGANVLTF.

This chain links TRBV5-8 with TRBJ1-1, with 7 bases lining up with TRBD1. Germline values: CDR1 SGHTS, CDR2 YDEGEE. The CDR3 spans 15 residues. V lost 5 bases to trimming and J lost 5 bases; unmatched junction nucleotides: 12. The CDR3 is CASSRPTGVRTEAFF. The CDR3 coding sequence is TGTGCCAGCAGTCGCCCCACAGGGGTTAGAACTGAAGCTTTCTTT.

The chain has TRBV2 and TRBJ2-1; a possible D gene is TRBD2 (5 bases). Germline V lookup: CDR1 SNHLY, CDR2 FYNNEI. The CDR3 spans 13 residues. Trimming removed 7 bases at V and 8 bases at J, with 15 bases between. CDR3 amino acids: CASNDGLGDEQFF. The CDR3 DNA follows: TGTGCCAGCAACGATGGACTTGGCGATGAGCAGTTCTTC.

J is TRBJ1-5 and V is TRBV28, with no clear D. Trimming removed 3 bases from V and 2 bases from J, with 8 bases in between. The CDR3 consists of 14 residues. Germline-derived CDR1 and CDR2 are MDHEN and SYDVKM. The chain's CDR3 is CASSLGRRNQPQHF. The CDR3, as DNA: TGTGCCAGCAGTTTGGGAAGGCGCAATCAGCCCCAGCATTTT. Drawing the rest from reference TRBV28 and TRBJ1-5, the complete variable domain is DVKVTQSSRYLVKRTGEKVFLECVQDMDHENMFWYRQDPGLGLRLIYFSYDVKMKEKGDIPEGYSVSREKKERFSLILESASTNQTSMYLCASSLGRRNQPQHFGDGTRLSIL.

The chain employs TRBV2 and TRBJ1-2; no clear D. V shed 3 bases and J shed 2 bases, with 7 bases lying between them. The CDR3 loop spans 13 amino acids. From germline, CDR1 is SNHLY and CDR2 FYNNEI. The DNA for the CDR3 is TGTGCCAGCAGTGAGAGACCGAACTATGGCTACACCTTC. Amino acid sequence: CASSERPNYGYTF.

The rearrangement links TRBV2 to TRBJ2-5; no definite D call. The CDR3 consists of 13 residues. Deletions cut 7 bases from V and 6 bases from J, with 15 bases between. CDR1 and CDR2 (germline): SNHLY, FYNNEI. CDR3 DNA: TGTGCCAGCACCTTTAGCAGTCCCCAGACCCAGTACTTC. Encoded protein: CASTFSSPQTQYF.

CDR3 amino acids: CASSTRPAPDTQYF. The CDR3 coding sequence is TGTGCCAGCAGCACCAGACCAGCGCCAGATACGCAGTATTTT. The J gene is TRBJ2-3, the V gene TRBV7-2; D gene uncertain. The germline V gene encodes CDR1 SGHTA and CDR2 FQGNSA. The CDR3 has 14 residues. The V and J ends lost 5 bases and 4 bases respectively, with 13 bases between them.

The J gene is TRBJ1-2, the V gene TRBV27; 12 nucleotides align to TRBD1. Germline V lookup: CDR1 MNHEY, CDR2 SMNVEV (reference sequence). Trimming cost V 6 bases and J 7 bases; bases outside gene matches: 9. The CDR3 is 15 residues long. This CDR3 is CASRTPGTGGFGYTF. CDR3 DNA: TGTGCCAGCAGGACTCCCGGGACAGGGGGCTTTGGCTACACCTTC.

This clone came up a few times. The V gene is TRBV7-8, the J gene TRBJ2-3; D remains unclear. The CDR3 is 12 residues long. Germline V gene data show CDR1 as SGHVS and CDR2 as FQNEAQ. The V end lost 6 bases, the J end lost 0 bases, and 4 bases lay between the germline ends. The DNA of the CDR3 is TGTGCCAGCAGTTATAGCACAGATACGCAGTATTTT. This encodes CASSYSTDTQYF.

The chain combines TRBV28 with TRBJ1-1, with D tentatively TRBD1 (6 bases). The CDR3 runs 12 residues. Trimming removed 3 bases from V and 7 bases from J, with 9 bases in between. Germline V gene data show CDR1 as MDHEN and CDR2 as SYDVKM. The CDR3 bases are TGTGCCAGCAGTTTGCGGGGGCGTGAAGCTTTCTTT. Translation: CASSLRGREAFF.

The rearrangement links TRBV12-2 to TRBJ2-1; the D call TRBD2 from the table was never checked on the DNA. TRBV12-2 is a recognized pseudogene. The CDR3 is made up of 19 amino acids. This CDR3 is CASRRLPRSGVPTYNEQFF. The CDR3 coding sequence is TGTGCAAGTCGCCGTCTCCCACGGAGCGGGGTTCCCACCTACAATGAGCAGTTCTTC.

This chain uses TRBV6-4 with TRBJ1-6; D not resolved. Trimming removed 1 base from V and 7 bases from J, with 14 bases in between. Germline V gives CDR1 MRHNA, CDR2 SNTAGT. The CDR3 covers 16 residues. The CDR3, as DNA: TGTGCCAGCAGTGACTGGGCAGACCATGGGAATTCACCCCTCCACTTT. This encodes CASSDWADHGNSPLHF.